This T cell receptor (beta chain) comes out of a study of blood T cell repertoires in COVID-19. Whole-study context: PBMCs, B-cell-depleted T cells, or T cells were the source of the cDNA or gDNA that made up the material.

Authors' data handling: How many nucleated cells were present was estimated from reference gene primer amplification. TCRdb keeps only in-frame clones here, not all; method: immunoSEQ multiplex PCR. V, J and clone size are those of that table, while D and trimming were read from the DNA. The sample has around 80,000 clones; about four fifths are singletons. Germline loops: CDR1 MNHEY, CDR2 SMNVEV (reference sequence). This CDR3 comprises 15 residues. The junction had 6 bases not matched to a gene; V was cut back by 5 bases and J by 0 bases. This receptor was identified in a human donor in a cohort sampled during active COVID-19. The V gene is TRBV27, the J gene TRBJ2-7; TRBD1 aligns across 8 bases. Material: peripheral blood. Here the CDR3 reads CASSRHRGSSYEQYF. CDR3 coding DNA: TGTGCCAGCAGTAGACACAGGGGGAGCTCCTACGAGCAGTACTTC.